The source of this T cell receptor (beta chain) is a study of human T cells and chemical hapten exposure. Unique molecular identifiers were affixed to discrete cDNA molecules within the library. MiXCR, applied by TCRdb to the 5' RACE reads, yields one record per CDR3 protein. The data contain fewer than 150,000 distinct CDR3 sequences, around 20% of them singletons. Germline V CDR1 and CDR2: MGHRA, YSYEKL. This CDR3 comprises 16 residues. V trimming: 3 bases; J trimming: 4 bases; junction bases outside the gene matches: 9. Total RNA extraction was carried out from unfractionated whole blood. This TCR derives from a human donor in good health. The chain has TRBV4-1 and TRBJ1-5; 7 bases line up with TRBD1. CDR3 protein: CASSHTTGSGNQPQHF. For the CDR3, the DNA is TGCGCCAGCAGCCACACGACAGGGTCTGGAAATCAGCCCCAGCATTTT.